Shown below are 21 T cell receptor beta chains from a single sample sequenced in a study of cytomegalovirus exposure and HLA in healthy donors. Researchers ran the PCR with 60 Vbeta and 13 Jbeta primers. Data came from immunoSEQ multiplex PCR; TCRdb stores just in-frame clones and leaves some out. The profile shows approximately 120,000 clones, approximately 73% of them singletons. The specimen sequenced was PBMCs. All receptors derive from a man aged 55-75 years in good health and CMV-seropositive.

The chain links TRBV28 to TRBJ2-6; the D is unclear. Germline V gene data show CDR1 as MDHEN and CDR2 as SYDVKM. CDR3 length: 15 amino acids. With 5 bases removed from V and 0 bases from J, the gap between germline ends came to 8 bases. The CDR3 protein is CASSRPLSGANVLTF. The CDR3 DNA reads as TGTGCCAGCAGTCGCCCACTCTCTGGGGCCAACGTCCTGACTTTC.

V gene TRBV5-6 combines with J gene TRBJ2-3; a possible D gene is TRBD2 (6 bases). The V and J ends lost 0 bases and 4 bases respectively, with 15 bases between them. Germline assignment: CDR1 SGHDT and CDR2 YYEEEE. The CDR3 totals 16 residues. The CDR3 here is CASSLGREQWADTQYF. In nucleotides, the CDR3 is TGTGCCAGCAGCTTGGGGAGGGAGCAGTGGGCAGATACGCAGTATTTT.

The gene calls are TRBV18 and TRBJ1-1, with a weak D call TRBD1 (6 bases). Trimming removed 5 bases at V and 8 bases at J, with 15 bases between. Germline assignment: CDR1 KGHSH and CDR2 LQKENI. CDR3 length equals 13 residues. As DNA, the CDR3 is TGTGCCAGCTCAGAGGGACAACTCAGGGAAGCTTTCTTT. Its protein is CASSEGQLREAFF. The full variable domain, completed using reference TRBV18 and TRBJ1-1, is NAGVMQNPRHLVRRRGQEARLRCSPMKGHSHVYWYRQLPEEGLKFMVYLQKENIIDESGMPKERFSAEFPKEGPSILRIQQVVRGDSAAYFCASSEGQLREAFFGQGTRLTVV.

This chain joins TRBV21-1 and TRBJ1-6; TRBD1 is the table's D call and was not checked against the DNA. TRBV21-1 corresponds to a pseudogene. The CDR3 is 16 amino acids. The CDR3 region is CASSKAVRQLNSPLHF. The DNA for the CDR3 is TGTGCCAGCAGCAAAGCGGTGAGACAGCTTAATTCACCCCTCCACTTT.

The rearrangement links TRBV30 to TRBJ2-3, with TRBD1 identical over 7 bases. Germline CDR1 reads GTSNPN; CDR2 reads SVGIG (reference sequence). The V segment lost 1 base and the J segment 0 bases; nucleotides outside the gene matches: 1. CDR3 length: 14 amino acids. The DNA for the CDR3 is TGTGCCTGGAGTGAGGGGGCGAGCACAGATACGCAGTATTTT. Encoded protein: CAWSEGASTDTQYF.

The J gene is TRBJ2-3, the V gene TRBV7-6; 7 bases are a match to TRBD2. Germline V lookup: CDR1 SGHVS, CDR2 FNYEAQ. J was trimmed by 1 base and V by 3 bases; bases with no gene match: 7. CDR3 length: 16 residues. Here the CDR3 reads CASSFLSGGGTDTQYF. DNA for the CDR3: TGTGCCAGCAGCTTCCTATCGGGGGGAGGCACAGATACGCAGTATTTT.

The chain employs TRBV19 and TRBJ2-1; D may be TRBD1 (6 bases). Germline assignment: CDR1 LNHDA and CDR2 SQIVND (reference sequence). V lost 5 bases to trimming and J lost 0 bases, with 17 bases between them. The CDR3 contains 17 residues. The CDR3 region has the DNA TGTGCCAGTAGTTTACGACAGGCCTTCAGCTCCTACAATGAGCAGTTCTTC. Its translation: CASSLRQAFSSYNEQFF.

The rearrangement uses TRBV19 and TRBJ1-6, with a tentative D call TRBD1 (6 bases). Deletions cut 2 bases from V and 10 bases from J, with 18 bases between. Germline V gives CDR1 LNHDA, CDR2 SQIVND (reference sequence). The CDR3 contains 16 residues. As DNA, the CDR3 is TGTGCCAGTAGTATAACCAGTTCGACAGGTCAATCACCCCTCCACTTT. Protein product: CASSITSSTGQSPLHF.

This chain joins TRBV5-4 and TRBJ1-1; D may be TRBD1 (6 bases). Germline CDR1 SGHNT, CDR2 YYREEE (reference sequence). Trimming shortened V by 1 base and J by 1 base, and 11 bases separated the two germline ends. The CDR3 loop spans 15 amino acids. The DNA for the CDR3 is TGTGCCAGCAGCTTGAGCGGGGGCCGGAACACTGAAGCTTTCTTT. Translated, it gives CASSLSGGRNTEAFF.

This sequence joins TRBV5-1 and TRBJ2-7; 8 bases line up with TRBD1. This CDR3 has 16 residues. Germline V gives CDR1 SGHRS, CDR2 YFSETQ. The ends lost 4 bases at V and 2 bases at J; junction bases unmatched: 11. The DNA of the CDR3 is TGCGCCAGCAGCCGGGGGCAGGGGGCAATAACCTACGAGCAGTACTTC. Protein sequence: CASSRGQGAITYEQYF. The full variable domain, rest sourced from reference TRBV5-1 and TRBJ2-7, is KAGVTQTPRYLIKTRGQQVTLSCSPISGHRSVSWYQQTPGQGLQFLFEYFSETQRNKGNFPGRFSGRQFSNSRSEMNVSTLELGDSALYLCASSRGQGAITYEQYFGPGTRLTVT.

The CDR3 DNA sequence: TGTGCCAGCAGCCAAGAGACCGGGACAGTAAACTACAATGAGCAGTTCTTC. It codes for CASSQETGTVNYNEQFF. The rearrangement uses TRBV14 and TRBJ2-1, with TRBD1 matching 7 bases. V lost 0 bases, J lost 3 bases, and 8 bases stayed unmatched. The CDR3 has 17 residues. Germline V gives CDR1 SGHDN, CDR2 FVKESK.

This clone was seen a handful of times. V gene TRBV28 combines with J gene TRBJ2-1, with TRBD1 as a possible D gene (5 bases). Germline V gene sequence: CDR1 MDHEN, CDR2 SYDVKM. This CDR3 comprises 12 residues. Trimming removed 6 bases from V and 13 bases from J, with 16 bases in between. DNA of the CDR3: TGTGCCAGCAGCACCAACAGGTTCACTCAGTTCTTC. It translates to CASSTNRFTQFF.

This CDR3 reads CASSLGGGVGYMEKLFF. The CDR3, as DNA: TGTGCCAGCAGCTTAGGAGGAGGGGTTGGGTATATGGAAAAACTGTTTTTT. This chain connects TRBV11-2 to TRBJ1-4, with a tentative D call TRBD1 (5 bases). CDR3 length: 17 residues. Germline loops: CDR1 SGHAT, CDR2 FQNNGV. Trimming took 1 base from V and 8 from J, leaving 20 bases between them.

The rearrangement joins TRBV6-1 to TRBJ1-6; D is uncertain. The V end lost 6 bases, the J end lost 8 bases, and 17 bases lay between the germline ends. The CDR3 has 15 residues. Germline V gene sequence: CDR1 MNHNS, CDR2 SASEGT. The CDR3 loop reads CASRVEGVGDSPLHF. In DNA form, the CDR3 reads TGTGCCAGCAGAGTTGAGGGCGTCGGAGATTCACCCCTCCACTTT.

The CDR3 DNA reads TGTGCCAGCAGCCAAGGGACAGGGGCCCAAGAGACCCAGTACTTC. It is translated as CASSQGTGAQETQYF. V is TRBV5-6 and J is TRBJ2-5; the match to TRBD1 covers 10 bases. This CDR3 contains 15 residues. Trimming cost V 4 bases and J 1 base; bases outside gene matches: 4. The V gene's germline CDR1 is SGHDT and CDR2 YYEEEE.

The chain joins TRBV27 to TRBJ1-2, with D maybe TRBD1 (5 bases). Germline loops: CDR1 MNHEY, CDR2 SMNVEV (reference sequence). CDR3 length equals 13 residues. V was trimmed by 2 bases and J by 7 bases, leaving 11 bases between them. CDR3 sequence (DNA): TGTGCCAGCAGTTTAAGGAGGGGTTCTGGCTACACCTTC. As protein: CASSLRRGSGYTF.

V gene TRBV11-2 combines with J gene TRBJ2-5; the D is unclear. The CDR3 runs to 14 residues. Germline V lookup: CDR1 SGHAT, CDR2 FQNNGV. The V end was cut by 2 bases, the J end by 1 base, with 8 bases between. This chain's CDR3 is CASSLTWPQETQYF. The CDR3 DNA sequence: TGTGCCAGCAGCTTAACCTGGCCCCAAGAGACCCAGTACTTC.

The chain is built from TRBV5-1 and TRBJ2-3, with D possibly being TRBD2 (5 bases). CDR1 and CDR2 from the germline V gene are SGHRS and YFSETQ. This CDR3 contains 13 residues. V was cut by 2 bases and J by 5 bases, with 9 bases left in between. CDR3 protein: CASSFEGEDTQYF. CDR3 in DNA: TGCGCCAGCAGCTTCGAGGGTGAAGATACGCAGTATTTT.

This chain joins TRBV10-3 and TRBJ1-1; 8 bases map to TRBD1. CDR3 size: 15 residues. Germline V gene data show CDR1 as ENHRY and CDR2 as SYGVKD. The V gene end was trimmed by 6 bases and the J gene end by 5 bases; junction bases not matched to a gene: 11. The CDR3 nucleotides are TGTGCCATCAGCGAAAGAGGACAGGGAGGGACTGAAGCTTTCTTT. It translates to CAISERGQGGTEAFF.

This clone was picked up one time. The CDR3 DNA reads as TGTGCCAGCAGCCGCCGGGACAGGGCCCAGTACTTC. Protein sequence: CASSRRDRAQYF. The chain uses TRBV28 and TRBJ2-7; TRBD1 matches at 9 bases. V gave up 6 bases and J gave up 10 bases; unmatched junction bases: 7. Per the germline V gene, CDR1 is MDHEN and CDR2 is SYDVKM. This CDR3 spans 12 amino acids.

The chain employs TRBV7-2 and TRBJ1-1; D is perhaps TRBD1 (6 bases). Per germline, CDR1 SGHTA and CDR2 FQGNSA. V was pared by 5 bases and J by 1 base, with 11 bases between. The CDR3 consists of 14 residues. This chain's CDR3 is CASSVGQRNTEAFF. The CDR3 nucleotides are TGTGCCAGCAGCGTCGGACAGAGGAACACTGAAGCTTTCTTT. The entire variable domain, with the rest obtained from reference TRBV7-2 and TRBJ1-1, is as follows: GAGVSQSPSNKVTEKGKDVELRCDPISGHTALYWYRQSLGQGLEFLIYFQGNSAPDKSGLPSDRFSAERTGGSVSTLTIQRTQQEDSAVYLCASSVGQRNTEAFFGQGTRLTVV.